The text below deals with one TCR beta chain. Its antigen is unidentified. The sample is drawn from a study of identical twins. Template switching added a universal primer site, and cDNA bore unique molecular identifiers. TCRdb used MiXCR to reprocess the 5' RACE reads, holding one entry per CDR3 protein. Altogether around 480,000 distinct CDR3 sequences are present, 11% to 15% being singletons, with the ten largest covering 0.52%. Study-wide points: Excess sharing by twins proved weaker in beta out-of-frame sequences. Whereas memory repertoires showed no such difference, abundant cord blood beta clonotypes carried fewer insertions. The presence of invariant MAIT and iNKT cells could partly confound analyses of zero-insertion sequences.

This CDR3 comprises 13 residues. Germline V gene lookup returns CDR1 DFQATT and CDR2 SNEGSKA (reference sequence). Trimming removed 6 bases from V and 0 bases from J, with 12 bases in between. Separately, the same data were catalogued under a study of yellow fever vaccine responses in identical twins.

The sequence was collected from a woman under 30 in good health. The chain joins TRBV20-1 to TRBJ2-7; no definite D call. The sequenced material came from CD4+ T cells sorted from blood. CDR3 sequence reads: CSAYSALSYEQYF. The CDR3 nucleotides read TGCAGTGCCTACAGTGCCCTCTCCTACGAGCAGTACTTC.